This TCR beta chain was sequenced during a study of blood T cell repertoires in COVID-19. At the level of the study: Samples taken during acute and convalescent COVID-19 were collected in the United States, Italy and Spain. Nucleic acid was either cDNA or gDNA, and it came from T cells, B-cell-depleted T cells, or PBMCs.

This clone was recorded many times. In the original processing: How many nucleated cells were present was estimated from reference gene primer amplification. Profiling relied on immunoSEQ multiplex PCR, and the TCRdb table lists in-frame clones only, not all of them. V and J calls and clone size are as listed in that table; D and trimming were resolved from the DNA. Of about 94,000 clones listed, roughly 74% are singletons. Trimming at V came to 5 bases and at J to 2 bases, leaving 5 bases not matched to a gene. In germline, CDR1 is SGHAT, CDR2 FQNNGV. This CDR3 has 14 residues. The clonotype comes from a man between 65 and 85 years old with COVID-19, enrolled during active disease. V usage is TRBV11-2 and J usage is TRBJ2-7; 8 bases line up with TRBD2. Sample: peripheral blood. CDR3 DNA: TGTGCCAGCAGCCTTAGCGGGACCACCTACGAGCAGTACTTC. It is translated as CASSLSGTTYEQYF.